The 26 T cell receptor beta chains below come from one sample, sequenced in a study of CD8+ T cells in alopecia areata. Extracted RNA was reverse transcribed into cDNA, the sequencing template. Clones were read by immunoSEQ multiplex PCR, and TCRdb kept only the in-frame ones, dropping some. The sample carries around 160,000 clones, 75% to 90% recorded once. The sequences come from CD8+ T cells sorted from blood, collected at week 0. These receptors originate from a human donor with alopecia areata.

The chain couples TRBV9 to TRBJ1-1, with D possibly TRBD1 on 6 matching bases. The ends were cut back, 2 bases at V and 1 base at J, with 9 bases in the middle. Germline V CDR1 and CDR2: SGDLS, YYNGEE. This CDR3 contains 14 residues. DNA for the CDR3: TGTGCCAGCAGCGTGGGGGACACGAACACTGAAGCTTTCTTT. Amino acids: CASSVGDTNTEAFF.

J is TRBJ2-7 and V is TRBV14; no clear D gene. Between the trimmed V and J ends, which lost 2 bases and 5 bases, there was a span of 10 bases. This CDR3 spans 13 amino acids. Looked up from germline, CDR1 is SGHDN and CDR2 is FVKESK. CDR3 loop: CASSQISPDEQYF. CDR3 in DNA: TGTGCCAGCAGCCAAATCTCTCCAGACGAGCAGTACTTC.

This sequence joins TRBV19 and TRBJ2-1; no clear D. V was cut by 3 bases and J by 4 bases, with 7 bases left in between. The germline CDR1 and CDR2 sequences are LNHDA and SQIVND (reference sequence). CDR3 length: 13 amino acids. CDR3 DNA sequence: TGTGCCAGTAGTATCCTGCAGTACAATGAGCAGTTCTTC. This translates into CASSILQYNEQFF.

This clone was seen a few times. The chain has TRBV2 and TRBJ2-1, with D perhaps TRBD2 (5 bases). The V end lost 6 bases, the J end lost 8 bases, and 8 bases lay between the germline ends. CDR3 length equals 11 residues. Looked up from germline, CDR1 is SNHLY and CDR2 is FYNNEI. The CDR3 coding sequence is TGTGCCAGCAGGAAGGGAGATGAGCAGTTCTTC. Protein: CASRKGDEQFF.

This clone was counted a single time. The rearrangement links TRBV30 to TRBJ2-2, with a weak D call TRBD1 (6 bases). Germline CDR1 reads GTSNPN; CDR2 reads SVGIG (reference sequence). The CDR3 runs 14 residues. V lost 3 bases to trimming and J lost 1 base, with 9 bases between them. CDR3 region: CAWSTGLNTGELFF. CDR3 bases: TGTGCCTGGAGCACAGGGTTGAACACCGGGGAGCTGTTTTTT.

This chain uses TRBV30 with TRBJ2-3; D is possibly TRBD1 (6 bases). From germline, CDR1 is GTSNPN and CDR2 SVGIG (reference sequence). CDR3 length: 14 residues. V was cut by 3 bases and J by 1 base, with 11 bases left in between. CDR3 nucleotides: TGTGCCTGGAGCCCGGGACATGGCACAGATACGCAGTATTTT. It encodes CAWSPGHGTDTQYF.

J is TRBJ1-2 and V is TRBV2; tentatively, D is TRBD1 (5 bases). Germline-derived CDR1 and CDR2 are SNHLY and FYNNEI. V was cut by 2 bases and J by 5 bases, with 18 bases left in between. CDR3 size: 16 residues. The CDR3 DNA reads as TGTGCCAGCAGTGAATTCCCCCAGGGTGGAAGGTATGGCTACACCTTC. Protein: CASSEFPQGGRYGYTF.

This chain joins TRBV5-4 and TRBJ2-7; D might be TRBD2 (6 bases). CDR1 and CDR2 from the germline V gene are SGHNT and YYREEE (reference sequence). V gave up 5 bases and J gave up 4 bases, with 10 bases separating them. The CDR3 has 12 amino acids. The CDR3 nucleotides are TGTGCCAGCAGTTCGGGGGATTACGAGCAGTACTTC. Translating it yields CASSSGDYEQYF.

V gene TRBV29-1 combines with J gene TRBJ2-3, with D tentatively TRBD1 (6 bases). The CDR3 contains 16 residues. The germline gives CDR1 SQVTM, CDR2 ANQGSEA. V was cut by 0 bases and J by 2 bases, with 15 bases left in between. The CDR3 DNA reads as TGCAGCGTTGAAGATTTAAAGGACAGTCCCACAGATACGCAGTATTTT. Translated, it gives CSVEDLKDSPTDTQYF.

The rearrangement uses TRBV2 and TRBJ2-3; perhaps TRBD2 as D (5 bases). The CDR3 has 15 amino acids. The germline V and J ends were trimmed by 4 bases and 0 bases, with 11 bases remaining between them. Germline assignment: CDR1 SNHLY and CDR2 FYNNEI. The CDR3 DNA follows: TGTGCCAGCAGTGTAAAGGACTTGAGCACAGATACGCAGTATTTT. It yields the protein CASSVKDLSTDTQYF.

The CDR3 sequence is CASSQTGGSNEQYF. The CDR3, as DNA: TGTGCCAGCAGCCAGACAGGGGGTAGCAACGAGCAGTACTTC. The chain joins TRBV27 to TRBJ2-7, with 9 bases aligning to TRBD1. Trimming cost V 6 bases and J 5 bases; bases outside gene matches: 8. This CDR3 comprises 14 residues. CDR1 is MNHEY and CDR2 is SMNVEV in the germline V gene (reference sequence).

The chain links TRBV29-1 to TRBJ2-7; 7 nucleotides agree with TRBD1. CDR1 and CDR2 from the germline V gene are SQVTM and ANQGSEA. The CDR3 contains 11 residues. V was clipped by 7 bases and J by 6 bases; unmatched bases: 6. For the CDR3, the DNA is TGCAGCGGGATAAACAGGGGCGAGCAGTACTTC. It encodes CSGINRGEQYF.

This chain connects TRBV11-3 to TRBJ2-2; a possible D gene is TRBD1 (7 bases). The CDR3 totals 15 residues. Germline V gene sequence: CDR1 SGHNT, CDR2 YENEEA. The V end lost 0 bases, the J end lost 11 bases, and 16 bases lay between the germline ends. The CDR3 bases are TGTGCCAGCAGCTTAGAGGCAGGGGGGTCATTCGAGCTGTTTTTT. Protein sequence: CASSLEAGGSFELFF.

The chain links TRBV29-1 to TRBJ2-7; the D gene is possibly TRBD2 (5 bases). Germline CDR1 and CDR2: SQVTM and ANQGSEA. The CDR3 contains 15 residues. V was clipped by 0 bases and J by 3 bases, with 15 bases between them. CDR3 nucleotide sequence: TGCAGCGTTGAAGATCGTGGAGGAGGCTACTACGAGCAGTACTTC. Amino acid sequence: CSVEDRGGGYYEQYF.

The table lists this clone with a count of one. The chain links TRBV12-5 to TRBJ1-5; 7 bases are shared with TRBD1. This CDR3 spans 16 amino acids. V trimming: 7 bases; J trimming: 0 bases; junction bases outside the gene matches: 9. Per the germline V gene, CDR1 is LGHNT and CDR2 is FRNRAP. The CDR3 DNA reads TGTGCTAGTGTTTGGGACAGAGGATATAGCAATCAGCCCCAGCATTTT. It yields the protein CASVWDRGYSNQPQHF. The variable domain in full, with the rest retrieved from reference TRBV12-5 and TRBJ1-5, is DARVTQTPRHKVTEMGQEVTMRCQPILGHNTVFWYRQTMMQGLELLAYFRNRAPLDDSGMPKDRFSAEMPDATLATLKIQPSEPRDSAVYFCASVWDRGYSNQPQHFGDGTRLSIL.

In its sample, this clone was seen a few times. The genes are TRBV27 and TRBJ2-2, with D possibly being TRBD1 (5 bases). In germline, CDR1 is MNHEY, CDR2 SMNVEV (reference sequence). Trimming pared 7 bases from V and 1 base from J, leaving 10 bases between. The CDR3 sequence is 14 residues long. For the CDR3, the DNA is TGTGCCAGCACGGAAACAGGGAACACCGGGGAGCTGTTTTTT. This codes for CASTETGNTGELFF.

V is TRBV7-9 and J is TRBJ2-4; 9 nucleotides align to TRBD1. CDR1 and CDR2 (germline): SEHNR, FQNEAQ (reference sequence). With 4 bases clipped from V and 2 bases from J, the junction kept 3 bases outside the gene matches. The CDR3 contains 15 residues. CDR3 DNA sequence: TGTGCCAGCAGCTGGACAGGGGATTCCAAAAACATTCAGTACTTC. Its translation: CASSWTGDSKNIQYF.

The gene calls are TRBV7-9 and TRBJ2-7; 9 nucleotides agree with TRBD1. The germline V gene encodes CDR1 SEHNR and CDR2 FQNEAQ (reference sequence). The CDR3 has 15 amino acids. The trim removed 1 base at V and 5 bases at J, leaving 6 bases unmatched. The CDR3 loop is CASSLVTGGLDEQYF. CDR3 nucleotides: TGTGCCAGCAGCTTAGTGACAGGGGGTTTAGACGAGCAGTACTTC.

This sequence joins TRBV9 and TRBJ1-2; no clear D gene. The CDR3 extends over 11 amino acids. V was clipped by 5 bases and J by 0 bases, with 2 bases between them. Germline values: CDR1 SGDLS, CDR2 YYNGEE. This CDR3 reads CASRANYGYTF. The CDR3 coding sequence is TGTGCCAGCAGAGCTAACTATGGCTACACCTTC.

V usage is TRBV30 and J usage is TRBJ2-3; no clear D gene. Looked up from germline, CDR1 is GTSNPN and CDR2 is SVGIG (reference sequence). This CDR3 is built from 14 residues. V lost 2 bases to trimming and J lost 4 bases, with 13 bases between them. Here the CDR3 reads CAWSTLGLADTQYF. In DNA form, the CDR3 reads TGTGCCTGGAGTACACTCGGGCTCGCAGATACGCAGTATTTT.

The chain links TRBV5-1 to TRBJ2-3; D is uncertain. From germline, CDR1 is SGHRS and CDR2 YFSETQ. CDR3 length equals 14 residues. Trimming removed 0 bases from V and 5 bases from J, with 10 bases in between. CDR3 loop: CASSLVSGGDTQYF. The CDR3 DNA reads as TGCGCCAGCAGCTTGGTTTCCGGTGGAGATACGCAGTATTTT.

J is TRBJ2-7 and V is TRBV7-2; D gene ambiguous. The CDR3 is 13 amino acids. The ends were cut back, 2 bases at V and 0 bases at J, with 5 bases in the middle. Germline lookup yields CDR1 SGHTA and CDR2 FQGNSA. The DNA of the CDR3 is TGTGCCAGCAGCTTATGGATCTCCTACGAGCAGTACTTC. Protein: CASSLWISYEQYF.

The rearrangement uses TRBV19 and TRBJ2-3; D is undetermined. Between the trimmed V and J ends, which lost 8 bases and 1 base, there was a span of 1 base. This CDR3 region has 10 residues. The V gene's germline CDR1 is LNHDA and CDR2 SQIVND (reference sequence). Here the CDR3 reads CASGTDTQYF. In nucleotides, the CDR3 is TGTGCCAGTGGCACAGATACGCAGTATTTT.

This clone was detected only a few times. The junction departs from germline at one end; a sequencing error may be responsible. V is TRBV29-1 and J is TRBJ2-1; TRBD2 matches 12 bases. The CDR3 has 14 residues. Germline V lookup: CDR1 SQVTM, CDR2 ANQGSEA. The CDR3 protein is CSVEGLLAGGVIIF. The CDR3 DNA reads TGCAGCGTTGAAGGTCTGCTAGCGGGGGGGGTTATAATCTTC.

The chain links TRBV7-9 to TRBJ2-2; D remains unclear. Germline V gene data show CDR1 as SEHNR and CDR2 as FQNEAQ (reference sequence). Deletions cut 7 bases from V and 7 bases from J, with 10 bases between. The CDR3 sequence is 12 residues long. CDR3 sequence: CASTFHSGELFF. The DNA for the CDR3 is TGTGCCAGCACTTTCCATAGCGGGGAGCTGTTTTTT.

The chain is built from TRBV5-4 and TRBJ2-7; 8 bases match TRBD2. The V gene's germline CDR1 is SGHNT and CDR2 YYREEE (reference sequence). The CDR3 length is 13 residues. V lost 5 bases, J lost 3 bases, and 4 bases stayed unmatched. The CDR3 DNA is TGTGCCAGCAGGGCCACTAGCGGCTACGAGCAGTACTTC. This codes for CASRATSGYEQYF.